These T cell receptor beta chains were read from a single sample in a study of T-cell memory formation after mild COVID-19. One entry per CDR3 protein results from TCRdb running MiXCR on the 5' RACE reads. The profile shows more than 400,000 distinct CDR3 sequences, 15% to 20% of them singletons. The sample was PBMCs or a T cell subset sorted from them (not recorded which). These receptors came from an adult woman who had mild COVID-19 (a few samples of this study predate the infection). Cell type and time point are not known. Both conserved end residues are part of each CDR3. The D gene is left open where the match is weak. Clone size appears in some rows only: once, few, many, or a class for an expanded clone.

j_call | clone_size | v_call | d_call | cdr3_nt | cdr3_aa
TRBJ1-1 | many | TRBV12-3/TRBV12-4 | NA | TGTGCCAGCAACGTAGGACCCGGGACGGCTTTCTTT | CASNVGPGTAFF
TRBJ2-1 | few | TRBV7-9 | TRBD2 | TGTGCCAGCAGGCCCTCCGGGACTAGCGGGAGTCCGGTCTCCTACAATGAGCAGTTCTTC | CASRPSGTSGSPVSYNEQFF
TRBJ2-2 | NA | TRBV7-8 | NA | TGTGCCAGCAGCTTAGCGGCCTTAGCACATGTGCTGTTTTTT | CASSLAALAHVLFF
TRBJ2-1 | once | TRBV7-2 | NA | TGTGTCAGCAGCTTAAGGACGGACAATGAGCAGTTCTTC | CVSSLRTDNEQFF
TRBJ2-5 | NA | TRBV4-2 | TRBD2 | TGTGCCAGCAGCCAGGCCAGCGGGAGTGAGGAGACCCAGTACTTC | CASSQASGSEETQYF
TRBJ2-1 | few | TRBV5-1 | TRBD1 | TGCGCCAGCAGCTCAAAGGTGGTCGGGACAGTTGCCAATGAGCAGTTCTTC | CASSSKVVGTVANEQFF
TRBJ2-7 | few | TRBV6-5 | NA | TGTGCCAGCAGTCGGTCGAGGGGACCCTGGAGGGTCGAGCAGTACTTC | CASSRSRGPWRVEQYF
TRBJ2-2 | NA | TRBV7-3 | NA | TGTGCCAGCAGCTTAACGGGCGTCGGTAACACCGGGGAGCTGTTTTTT | CASSLTGVGNTGELFF
TRBJ1-4 | few | TRBV7-2 | NA | TGTGCCAGCAGCGGACGGAGTGAAAAACTGTTTTTT | CASSGRSEKLFF
TRBJ1-2 | NA | TRBV12-3/TRBV12-4 | NA | TGTGCCGGCGGGTACACAAACTATGGCTACACCTTC | CAGGYTNYGYTF
TRBJ1-5 | NA | TRBV7-9 | NA | TGTGCCAGCGCCGCCCATAATCAGCCCCAGCATTTT | CASAAHNQPQHF
TRBJ2-2 | many | TRBV5-4 | TRBD1 | TGTGCCAGCAGCATAGGACAGGGGGCGAACACCGGGGAGCTGTTTTTT | CASSIGQGANTGELFF
TRBJ2-2 | NA | TRBV20-1 | NA | TGCAGTGCCACCCCTTACCCAGGTTCGAACACCGGGGAGCTGTTTTTT | CSATPYPGSNTGELFF
TRBJ2-3 | many | TRBV18 | NA | TGTGCCAGCAGCCCCACTAGCACAGATACGCAGTATTTT | CASSPTSTDTQYF
TRBJ1-1 | few | TRBV6-5 | NA | TGTGCCAGCAGTTACACAGGGATTCCAGCTTTCTTT | CASSYTGIPAFF
TRBJ2-7 | NA | TRBV4-1 | TRBD1 | TGCGCCAGCAGCCAAAGAACCGCCTCAGGGGGACAGGCCTACGAGCAGTACTTC | CASSQRTASGGQAYEQYF
TRBJ2-7 | few | TRBV7-6 | TRBD2 | TGTGCCAGCAGCCGAGGGACTAGCGGAGCCTCCTCGGTCTACGAGCAGTACTTC | CASSRGTSGASSVYEQYF
TRBJ2-1 | many | TRBV7-2 | NA | TGTGCCAGCAGCTTAAGTAGAGCTCACAATGAGCAGTTCTTC | CASSLSRAHNEQFF
TRBJ2-7 | few | TRBV5-6 | NA | TGTGCCAGCAGCTGGGACCTTTTAGGACTTTCCTACGAGCAGTACTTC | CASSWDLLGLSYEQYF
TRBJ2-7 | NA | TRBV14 | TRBD2 | TGTGCCAGCAGCCATAATAGCGGGGGGGCCTCCTACGAGCAGTACTTC | CASSHNSGGASYEQYF
TRBJ2-7 | NA | TRBV18 | NA | TGTGCCAGCTCGTCCCAGGCTGGCTACGAGCAGTACTTC | CASSSQAGYEQYF
TRBJ2-7 | NA | TRBV5-1 | NA | TGCGCCAGCAGGGGACGAATTTGGGGCGAGCAGTACTTC | CASRGRIWGEQYF
TRBJ2-7 | few | TRBV6-5 | NA | TGTGCCAGCAGAATTCAGGGGGGGGGATTGGACGAGCAGTACTTC | CASRIQGGGLDEQYF
TRBJ2-2 | NA | TRBV27 | NA | TGTGCCAGCAGTTTATATCAAACAAGGGGCACCGGGGAGCTGTTTTTT | CASSLYQTRGTGELFF
TRBJ1-2 | NA | TRBV19 | TRBD1 | TGTGCCAGTAGTTCACTCTCCGGGACAGAGAACTATGGCTACACCTTC | CASSSLSGTENYGYTF
TRBJ1-4 | NA | TRBV5-1 | NA | TGCGCCAGCAGCCCGACCGGGTGGGGTGAAAAACTGTTTTTT | CASSPTGWGEKLFF
TRBJ1-1 | few | TRBV5-1 | NA | TGCGCCAGCAAACGAGACATGAACACTGAAGCTTTCTTT | CASKRDMNTEAFF
TRBJ2-3 | NA | TRBV29-1 | NA | TGCAGCGTCTGGGGGGGCCTCACAGATACGCAGTATTTT | CSVWGGLTDTQYF
TRBJ2-1 | few | TRBV7-2 | TRBD2 | TGTGCCAGCAGCTTACCGGGACTAGCGGTATACAATGAGCAGTTCTTC | CASSLPGLAVYNEQFF
TRBJ2-1 | few | TRBV6-1 | TRBD1 | TGTGCCAGCAGTGAAAAACCCGGGACAGGCCACAATGAGCAGTTCTTC | CASSEKPGTGHNEQFF
TRBJ2-1 | NA | TRBV15 | NA | TGTGCCACCAGCAGAGAAGGGTCCCCCCGCGGCAATGAGCAGTTCTTC | CATSREGSPRGNEQFF
TRBJ2-5 | NA | TRBV19 | NA | TGTGCCAGTAGTATCCGCCATGCCAAGAGGGAGACCCAGTACTTC | CASSIRHAKRETQYF
TRBJ2-1 | few | TRBV13 | TRBD2 | TGTGCCAGCAAAGAACTAGCGGGAATGAATGAGCAGTTCTTC | CASKELAGMNEQFF
TRBJ1-1 | NA | TRBV6-5 | NA | TGTGCCAGCAGTTACTCACGCACGAGGACTGAAGCTTTCTTT | CASSYSRTRTEAFF
TRBJ1-1 | few | TRBV6-6 | NA | TGTGCCAGCAGTTACCTTGCGGGCGCGGGCACTGAAGCTTTCTTT | CASSYLAGAGTEAFF
TRBJ2-7 | NA | TRBV13 | NA | TGTGCCAGCAGCCCTAGTGAGGGTTCAGGATCCTACGAGCAGTACTTC | CASSPSEGSGSYEQYF